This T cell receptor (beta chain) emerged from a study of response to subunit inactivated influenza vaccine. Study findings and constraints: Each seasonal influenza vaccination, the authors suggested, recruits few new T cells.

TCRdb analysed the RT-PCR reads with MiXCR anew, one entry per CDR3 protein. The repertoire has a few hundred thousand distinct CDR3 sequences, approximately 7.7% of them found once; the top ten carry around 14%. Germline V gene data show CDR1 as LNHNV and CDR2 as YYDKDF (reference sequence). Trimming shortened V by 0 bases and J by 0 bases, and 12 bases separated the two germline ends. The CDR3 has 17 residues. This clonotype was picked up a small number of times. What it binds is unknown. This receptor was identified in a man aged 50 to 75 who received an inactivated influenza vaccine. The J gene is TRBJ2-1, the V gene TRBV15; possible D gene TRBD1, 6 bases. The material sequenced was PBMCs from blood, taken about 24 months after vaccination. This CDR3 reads CATSRDPPRGSYNEQFF. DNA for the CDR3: TGTGCCACCAGCAGAGATCCGCCCAGGGGCTCCTACAATGAGCAGTTCTTC.